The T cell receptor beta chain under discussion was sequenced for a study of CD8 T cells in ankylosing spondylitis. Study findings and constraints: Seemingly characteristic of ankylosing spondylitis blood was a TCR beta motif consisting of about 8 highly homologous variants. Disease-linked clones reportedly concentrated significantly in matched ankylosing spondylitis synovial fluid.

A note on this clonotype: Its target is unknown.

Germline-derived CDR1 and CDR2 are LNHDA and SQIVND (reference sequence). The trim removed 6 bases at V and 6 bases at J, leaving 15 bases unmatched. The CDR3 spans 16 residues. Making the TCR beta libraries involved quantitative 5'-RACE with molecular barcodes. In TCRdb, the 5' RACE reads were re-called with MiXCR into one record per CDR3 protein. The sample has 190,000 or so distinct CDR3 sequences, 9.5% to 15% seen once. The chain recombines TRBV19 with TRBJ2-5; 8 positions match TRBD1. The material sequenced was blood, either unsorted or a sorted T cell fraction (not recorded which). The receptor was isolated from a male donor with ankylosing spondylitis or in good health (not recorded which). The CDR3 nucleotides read TGTGCCAGTAGCTCCCGAGCCGCAGGGGGCGCGAAGACCCAGTACTTC. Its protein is CASSSRAAGGAKTQYF.